The 7 T cell receptor beta chains below all came from one sample that was sequenced in a study of control samples from healthy donors and cancer patients. Repertoires were generated with immunoSEQ multiplex PCR, while TCRdb's copy carries only in-frame clones and drops some. This table has approximately 97,000 clones, 92% appearing once. Sequencing was done on a sample of blood. Every receptor here comes from a woman aged 18-30 years in good health.

The count of this clone is one. V usage is TRBV29-1 and J usage is TRBJ1-2, with unresolved D. The CDR3 has 13 amino acids. The V gene lost 5 bases and the J gene lost 0 bases, with 10 bases spanning the gap. The germline V gene encodes CDR1 SQVTM and CDR2 ANQGSEA. CDR3 residues: CSVIRGANYGYTF. Written as DNA, the CDR3 is TGCAGCGTTATTCGGGGAGCTAACTATGGCTACACCTTC.

The V call is TRBV30, the J call TRBJ2-3; 9 bases fit TRBD1. The CDR3 covers 14 residues. Germline assignment: CDR1 GTSNPN and CDR2 SVGIG (reference sequence). The junction had 4 bases not matched to a gene; V was cut back by 1 base and J by 5 bases. The CDR3 sequence is CAWSGTGGIDTQYF. As DNA, the CDR3 is TGTGCCTGGAGTGGTACAGGGGGCATAGATACGCAGTATTTT.

CDR3 nucleotide sequence: TGTGCCAGCAGTCCAAGGACGACAGTCTACGAGCAGTACTTC. It translates to CASSPRTTVYEQYF. The V and J genes are TRBV2 and TRBJ2-7; D might be TRBD1 (5 bases). The CDR3 is made up of 14 amino acids. Trimming took off 5 bases at V and 3 bases at J, with 14 bases between the two ends. From germline, CDR1 is SNHLY and CDR2 FYNNEI. The full variable domain, with the rest looked up from reference TRBV2 and TRBJ2-7, is EPEVTQTPSHQVTQMGQEVILRCVPISNHLYFYWYRQILGQKVEFLVSFYNNEISEKSEIFDDQFSVERPDGSNFTLKIRSTKLEDSAMYFCASSPRTTVYEQYFGPGTRLTVT.

The chain employs TRBV15 and TRBJ2-1; 7 bases are shared with TRBD2. The CDR3 spans 17 residues. V lost 0 bases, J lost 8 bases, and 13 bases stayed unmatched. Germline V gene lookup returns CDR1 LNHNV and CDR2 YYDKDF (reference sequence). CDR3 loop: CATSRDATGRGGYEQFF. The CDR3 region has the DNA TGTGCCACCAGCAGAGATGCTACGGGACGGGGAGGGTATGAGCAGTTCTTC.

This sequence joins TRBV20-1 and TRBJ2-1; 7 positions match TRBD2. Unmatched junction bases numbered 10, after V lost 3 bases and J lost 2 bases. Per germline, CDR1 DFQATT and CDR2 SNEGSKA (reference sequence). This CDR3 is 16 amino acids long. The CDR3 loop reads CSASDLAGVAYNEQFF. The CDR3 DNA follows: TGCAGTGCTAGTGACCTTGCGGGAGTCGCCTACAATGAGCAGTTCTTC.

The rearrangement uses TRBV11-1 and TRBJ2-1, with 7 bases fitting TRBD2. With V trimmed by 1 base and J by 8 bases, 2 bases remained unmatched. The germline CDR1 and CDR2 sequences are SGHAT and FQDESV (reference sequence). The CDR3 length is 13 residues. CDR3 region: CASSLGLAHEQFF. The CDR3 bases are TGTGCCAGCAGCTTAGGACTAGCCCATGAGCAGTTCTTC.

The rearrangement uses TRBV5-1 and TRBJ2-1; D ambiguous. V was shortened by 4 bases and J by 5 bases, with 10 bases between the two germline ends. Looked up from germline, CDR1 is SGHRS and CDR2 is YFSETQ. The CDR3 runs 13 residues. CDR3 loop: CASSQPKNNEQFF. In DNA form, the CDR3 reads TGCGCCAGCAGCCAACCTAAGAACAATGAGCAGTTCTTC.